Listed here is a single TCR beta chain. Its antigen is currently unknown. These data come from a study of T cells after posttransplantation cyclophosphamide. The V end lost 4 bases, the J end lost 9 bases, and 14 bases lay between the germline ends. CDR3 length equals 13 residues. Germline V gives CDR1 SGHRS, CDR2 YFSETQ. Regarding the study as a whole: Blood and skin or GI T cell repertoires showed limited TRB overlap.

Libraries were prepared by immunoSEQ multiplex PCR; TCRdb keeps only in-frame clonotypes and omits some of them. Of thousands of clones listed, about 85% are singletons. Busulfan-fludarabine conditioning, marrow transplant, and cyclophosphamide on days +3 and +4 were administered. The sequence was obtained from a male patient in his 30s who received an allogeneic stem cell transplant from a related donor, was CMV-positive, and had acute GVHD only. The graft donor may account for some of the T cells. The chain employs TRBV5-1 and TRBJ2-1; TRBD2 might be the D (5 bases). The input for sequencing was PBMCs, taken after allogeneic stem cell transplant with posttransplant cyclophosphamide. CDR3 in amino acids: CASSLDGLFEQFF. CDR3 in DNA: TGCGCCAGCAGCCTCGACGGACTTTTTGAGCAGTTCTTC.